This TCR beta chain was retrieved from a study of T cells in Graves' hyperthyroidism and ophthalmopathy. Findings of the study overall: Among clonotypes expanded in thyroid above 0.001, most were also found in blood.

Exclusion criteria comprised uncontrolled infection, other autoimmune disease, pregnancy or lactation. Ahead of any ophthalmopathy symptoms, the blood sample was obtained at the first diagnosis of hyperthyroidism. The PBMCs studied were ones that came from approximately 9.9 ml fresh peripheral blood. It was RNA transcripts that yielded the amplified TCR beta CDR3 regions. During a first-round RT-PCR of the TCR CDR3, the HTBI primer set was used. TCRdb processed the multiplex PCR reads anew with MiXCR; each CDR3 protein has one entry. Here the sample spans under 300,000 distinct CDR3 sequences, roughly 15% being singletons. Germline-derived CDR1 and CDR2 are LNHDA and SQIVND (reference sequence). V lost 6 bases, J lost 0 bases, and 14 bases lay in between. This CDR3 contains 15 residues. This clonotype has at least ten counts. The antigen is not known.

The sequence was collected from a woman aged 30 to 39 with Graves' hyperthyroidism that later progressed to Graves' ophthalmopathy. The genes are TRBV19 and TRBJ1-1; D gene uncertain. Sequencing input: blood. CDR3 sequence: CASSPRGGMNTEAFF. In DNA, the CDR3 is TGTGCCAGTAGCCCCCGCGGCGGCATGAACACTGAAGCTTTCTTT.